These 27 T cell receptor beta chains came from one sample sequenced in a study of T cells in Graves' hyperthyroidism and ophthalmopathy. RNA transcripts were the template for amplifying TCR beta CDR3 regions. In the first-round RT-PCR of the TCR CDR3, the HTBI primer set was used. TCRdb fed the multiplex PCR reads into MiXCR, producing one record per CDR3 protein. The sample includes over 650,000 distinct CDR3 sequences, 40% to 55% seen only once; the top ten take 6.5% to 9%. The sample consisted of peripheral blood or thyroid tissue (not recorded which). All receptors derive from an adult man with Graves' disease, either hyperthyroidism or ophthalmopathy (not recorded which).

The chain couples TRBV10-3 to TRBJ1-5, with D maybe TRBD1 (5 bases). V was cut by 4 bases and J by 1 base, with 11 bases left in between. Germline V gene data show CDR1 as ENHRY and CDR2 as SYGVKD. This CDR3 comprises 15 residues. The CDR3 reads CAISVGLGSNQPQHF. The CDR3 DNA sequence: TGTGCCATCAGTGTGGGGCTCGGGAGCAATCAGCCCCAGCATTTT.

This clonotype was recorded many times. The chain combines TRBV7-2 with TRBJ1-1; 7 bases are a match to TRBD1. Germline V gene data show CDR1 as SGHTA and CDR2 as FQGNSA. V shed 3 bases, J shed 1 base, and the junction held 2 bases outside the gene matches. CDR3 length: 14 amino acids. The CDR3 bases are TGTGCCAGCAGCTTGACAGGGAAGAACACTGAAGCTTTCTTT. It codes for CASSLTGKNTEAFF. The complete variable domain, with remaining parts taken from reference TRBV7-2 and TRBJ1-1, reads GAGVSQSPSNKVTEKGKDVELRCDPISGHTALYWYRQSLGQGLEFLIYFQGNSAPDKSGLPSDRFSAERTGGSVSTLTIQRTQQEDSAVYLCASSLTGKNTEAFFGQGTRLTVV.

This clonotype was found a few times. The CDR3: CSVARTGGYEQYF. The CDR3 DNA reads TGCAGCGTTGCACGGACAGGGGGATACGAGCAGTACTTC. This chain uses TRBV29-1 with TRBJ2-7, with 10 bases identical to TRBD1. Looked up from germline, CDR1 is SQVTM and CDR2 is ANQGSEA. The CDR3 sequence is 13 residues long. V lost 4 bases to trimming and J lost 4 bases; unmatched junction nucleotides: 4.

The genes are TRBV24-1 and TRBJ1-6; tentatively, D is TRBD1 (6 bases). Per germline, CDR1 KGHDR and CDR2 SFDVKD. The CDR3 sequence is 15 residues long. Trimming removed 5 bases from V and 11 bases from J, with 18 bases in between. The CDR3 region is CATSAQGRRGAPLHF. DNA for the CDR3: TGTGCCACCAGTGCCCAGGGGAGACGGGGGGCACCCCTCCACTTT.

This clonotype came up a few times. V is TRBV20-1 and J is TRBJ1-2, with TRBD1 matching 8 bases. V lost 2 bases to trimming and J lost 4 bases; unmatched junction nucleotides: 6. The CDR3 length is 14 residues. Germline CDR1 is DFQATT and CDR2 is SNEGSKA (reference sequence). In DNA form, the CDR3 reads TGCAGTGCTAGAACGGCCAGGGGGCCCTATGGCTACACCTTC. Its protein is CSARTARGPYGYTF.

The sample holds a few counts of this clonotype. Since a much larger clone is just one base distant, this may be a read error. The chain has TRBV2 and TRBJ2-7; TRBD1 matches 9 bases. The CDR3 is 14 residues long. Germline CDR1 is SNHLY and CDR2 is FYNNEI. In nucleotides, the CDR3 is TGTGCCATCAGTGGGACAGGGCTAGCCTACGAGCAGTACTTC. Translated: CAISGTGLAYEQYF.

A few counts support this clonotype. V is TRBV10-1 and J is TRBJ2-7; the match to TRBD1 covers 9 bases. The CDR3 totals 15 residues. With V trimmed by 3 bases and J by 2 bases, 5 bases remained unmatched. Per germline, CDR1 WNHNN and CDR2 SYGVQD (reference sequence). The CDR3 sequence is CASSEGQGPTYEQYF. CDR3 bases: TGCGCCAGCAGTGAAGGACAGGGGCCCACCTACGAGCAGTACTTC.

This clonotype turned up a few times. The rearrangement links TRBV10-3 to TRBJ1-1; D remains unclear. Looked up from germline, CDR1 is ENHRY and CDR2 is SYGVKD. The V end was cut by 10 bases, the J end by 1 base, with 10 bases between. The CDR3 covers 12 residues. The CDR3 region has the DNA TGTGCCAGCAGAGGGCAGAACACTGAAGCTTTCTTT. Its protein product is CASRGQNTEAFF.

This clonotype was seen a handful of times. CDR3 nucleotide sequence: TGTGCCAGCAGCTTAGTCAGGAAAGAGACCCAGTACTTC. This codes for CASSLVRKETQYF. This chain uses TRBV7-2 with TRBJ2-5; no clear D. The germline CDR1 and CDR2 sequences are SGHTA and FQGNSA. V was clipped by 1 base and J by 3 bases, with 6 bases between them. The CDR3 spans 13 residues.

CDR3 nucleotides: TGTGCCAGCAAGACAGGGGGCGTCACTGAAGCTTTCTTT. Residues: CASKTGGVTEAFF. The chain employs TRBV27 and TRBJ1-1; 10 positions match TRBD1. Per germline, CDR1 MNHEY and CDR2 SMNVEV (reference sequence). The CDR3 sequence is 13 residues long. Trimming took 7 bases from V and 4 from J; bases not matched to a gene: 3.

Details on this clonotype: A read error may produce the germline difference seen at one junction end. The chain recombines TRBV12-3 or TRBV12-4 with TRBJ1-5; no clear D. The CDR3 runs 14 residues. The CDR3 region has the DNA TGTGCCAGCAGATTAGACGGGCGTCATCAGCCCCAGCATTTT. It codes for CASRLDGRHQPQHF.

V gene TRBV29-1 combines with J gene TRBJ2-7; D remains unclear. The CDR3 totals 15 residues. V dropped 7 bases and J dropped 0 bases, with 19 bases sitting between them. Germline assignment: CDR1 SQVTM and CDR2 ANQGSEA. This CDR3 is CSDLSPSGVSYEQYF. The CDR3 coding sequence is TGCAGCGACCTAAGTCCGTCAGGCGTCTCCTACGAGCAGTACTTC.

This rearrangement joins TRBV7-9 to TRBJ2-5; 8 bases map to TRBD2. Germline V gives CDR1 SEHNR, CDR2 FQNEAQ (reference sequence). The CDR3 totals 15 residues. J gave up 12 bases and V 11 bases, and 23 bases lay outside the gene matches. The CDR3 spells CASQPAGTGFSGEYF. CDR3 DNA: TGTGCCTCCCAACCCGCCGGGACGGGCTTTAGCGGGGAGTACTTC.

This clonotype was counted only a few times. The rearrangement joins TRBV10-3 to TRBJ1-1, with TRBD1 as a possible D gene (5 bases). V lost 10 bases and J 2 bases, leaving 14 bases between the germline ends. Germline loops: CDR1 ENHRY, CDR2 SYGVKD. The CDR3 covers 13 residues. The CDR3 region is CASRPTANTEAFF. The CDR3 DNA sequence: TGTGCCAGCAGGCCGACAGCAAACACTGAAGCTTTCTTT.

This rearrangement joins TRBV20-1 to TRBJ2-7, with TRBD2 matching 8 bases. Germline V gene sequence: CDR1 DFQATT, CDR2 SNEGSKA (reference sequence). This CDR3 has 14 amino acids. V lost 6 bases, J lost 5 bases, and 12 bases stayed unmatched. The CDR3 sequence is CSALRGLVPHEQYF. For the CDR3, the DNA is TGCAGTGCCCTTAGGGGACTAGTTCCTCACGAGCAGTACTTC.

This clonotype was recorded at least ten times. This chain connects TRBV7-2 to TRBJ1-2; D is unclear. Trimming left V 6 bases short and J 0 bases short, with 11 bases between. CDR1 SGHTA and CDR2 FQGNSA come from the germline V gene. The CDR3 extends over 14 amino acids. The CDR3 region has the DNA TGTGCCAGCAGTGTGGACGGAACTAACTATGGCTACACCTTC. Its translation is CASSVDGTNYGYTF.

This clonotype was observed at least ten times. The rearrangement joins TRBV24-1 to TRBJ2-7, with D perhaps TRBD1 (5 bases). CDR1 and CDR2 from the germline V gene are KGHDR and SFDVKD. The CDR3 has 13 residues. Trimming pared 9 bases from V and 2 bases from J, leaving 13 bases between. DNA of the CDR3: TGTGCCACCGAAGGGGCGGATACCTACGAGCAGTACTTC. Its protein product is CATEGADTYEQYF.

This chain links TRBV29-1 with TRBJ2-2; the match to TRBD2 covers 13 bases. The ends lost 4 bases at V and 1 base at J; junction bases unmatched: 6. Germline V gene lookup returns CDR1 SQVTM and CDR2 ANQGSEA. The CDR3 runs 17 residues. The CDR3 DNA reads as TGCAGCGTTGGACCGGGACTAGCGGGGTGGAACACCGGGGAGCTGTTTTTT. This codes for CSVGPGLAGWNTGELFF.

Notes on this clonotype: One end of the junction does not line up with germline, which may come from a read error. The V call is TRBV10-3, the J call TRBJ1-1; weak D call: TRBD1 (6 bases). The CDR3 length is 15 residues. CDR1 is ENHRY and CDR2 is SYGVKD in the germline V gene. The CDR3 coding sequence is TGTGCCAGCAGTGATAGGGCAGGGGTACGGACTGAAGCTTTCTTT. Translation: CASSDRAGVRTEAFF.

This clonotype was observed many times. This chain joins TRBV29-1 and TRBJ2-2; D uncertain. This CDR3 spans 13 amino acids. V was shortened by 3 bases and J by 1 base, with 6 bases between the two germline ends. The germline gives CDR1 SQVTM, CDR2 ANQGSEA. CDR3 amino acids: CSVEPKNTGELFF. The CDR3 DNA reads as TGCAGCGTTGAGCCTAAGAACACCGGGGAGCTGTTTTTT.

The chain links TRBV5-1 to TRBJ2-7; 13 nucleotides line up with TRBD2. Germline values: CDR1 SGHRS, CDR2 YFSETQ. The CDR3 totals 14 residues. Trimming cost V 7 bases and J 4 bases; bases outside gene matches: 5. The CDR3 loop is CASGTSGIGYEQYF. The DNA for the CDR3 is TGCGCCAGCGGGACTAGCGGGATAGGGTACGAGCAGTACTTC. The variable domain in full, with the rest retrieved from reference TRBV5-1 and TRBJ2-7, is KAGVTQTPRYLIKTRGQQVTLSCSPISGHRSVSWYQQTPGQGLQFLFEYFSETQRNKGNFPGRFSGRQFSNSRSEMNVSTLELGDSALYLCASGTSGIGYEQYFGPGTRLTVT.

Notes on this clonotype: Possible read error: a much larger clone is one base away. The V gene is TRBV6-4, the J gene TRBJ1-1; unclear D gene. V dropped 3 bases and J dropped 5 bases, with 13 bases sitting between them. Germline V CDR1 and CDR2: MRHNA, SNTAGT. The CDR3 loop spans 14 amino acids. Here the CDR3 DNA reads TGTGCCAGCAGTGAGTCGGCCGGAAGGACTGAAGCTTTCTTT. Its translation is CASSESAGRTEAFF.

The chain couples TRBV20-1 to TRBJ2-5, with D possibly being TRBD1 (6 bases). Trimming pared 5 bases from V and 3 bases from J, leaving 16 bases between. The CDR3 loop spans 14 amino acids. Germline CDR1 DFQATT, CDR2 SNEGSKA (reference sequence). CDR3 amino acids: CSAAAGTQEETQYF. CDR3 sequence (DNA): TGCAGTGCTGCAGCCGGGACACAAGAAGAGACCCAGTACTTC.

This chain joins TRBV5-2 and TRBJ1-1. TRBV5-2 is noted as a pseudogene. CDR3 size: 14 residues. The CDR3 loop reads CASNSRKTDTEAFF. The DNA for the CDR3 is TGTGCCAGCAACTCCCGCAAAACGGACACTGAAGCTTTCTTT.

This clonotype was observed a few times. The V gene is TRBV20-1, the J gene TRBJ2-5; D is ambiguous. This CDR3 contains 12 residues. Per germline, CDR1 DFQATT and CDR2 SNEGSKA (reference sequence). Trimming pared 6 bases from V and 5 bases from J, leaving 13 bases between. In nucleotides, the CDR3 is TGCAGTGCCGCATCATCAACGGAGACCCAGTACTTC. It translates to CSAASSTETQYF.

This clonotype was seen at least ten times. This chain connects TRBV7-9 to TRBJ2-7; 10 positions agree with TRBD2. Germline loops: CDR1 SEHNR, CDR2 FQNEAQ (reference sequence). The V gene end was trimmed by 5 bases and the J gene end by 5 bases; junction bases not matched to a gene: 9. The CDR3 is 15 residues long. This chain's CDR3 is CASSPIWLAGDEQYF. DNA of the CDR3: TGTGCCAGCAGCCCCATCTGGCTAGCGGGAGACGAGCAGTACTTC.

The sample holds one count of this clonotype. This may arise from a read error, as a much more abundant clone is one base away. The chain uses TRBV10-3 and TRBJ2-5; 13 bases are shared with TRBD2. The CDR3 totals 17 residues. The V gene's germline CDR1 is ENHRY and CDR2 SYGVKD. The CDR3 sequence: CAIRESRLAGGRETQYF. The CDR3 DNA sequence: TGTGCCATCAGGGAGTCCAGACTAGCGGGGGGACGAGAGACCCAGTACTTC.